This T cell receptor beta chain was found in a study of neoadjuvant anti-PD-1 for oral cavity cancer. Study-wide background: Before surgery, most patients got three to four biweekly 3 mg/kg nivolumab doses. Non-progressing patients received a fourth nivolumab dose near day 43, then surgery on days 50-56.

About this clone: Its antigen is currently unknown.

Noted time point: after neoadjuvant nivolumab, at surgical resection. Analysis of PBMCs was direct, with no culture step. Trimming took 9 bases from V and 2 from J; bases not matched to a gene: 10. Per germline, CDR1 WNHNN and CDR2 SYGVQD (reference sequence). The CDR3 is 15 residues long. Using immunoSEQ multiplex PCR, the repertoire was profiled, and TCRdb retains in-frame clones only, with some absent. Of over 65,000 clones detected, around 84% appear once; the ten largest clones hold about 3.4%. Study-wide points: TCR analyses covered only a few patients per response group.

The chain employs TRBV10-1 and TRBJ2-3, with 8 bases aligning to TRBD2. The TCR originated in a person between 40 and 85 years old with oral cavity squamous cell carcinoma. The sample was PBMCs, taken after nivolumab (anti-PD-1) treatment. For the CDR3, the DNA is TGCGCCAGTAGCCGGGGTAGCGGGAACACAGATACGCAGTATTTT. Protein sequence: CASSRGSGNTDTQYF.